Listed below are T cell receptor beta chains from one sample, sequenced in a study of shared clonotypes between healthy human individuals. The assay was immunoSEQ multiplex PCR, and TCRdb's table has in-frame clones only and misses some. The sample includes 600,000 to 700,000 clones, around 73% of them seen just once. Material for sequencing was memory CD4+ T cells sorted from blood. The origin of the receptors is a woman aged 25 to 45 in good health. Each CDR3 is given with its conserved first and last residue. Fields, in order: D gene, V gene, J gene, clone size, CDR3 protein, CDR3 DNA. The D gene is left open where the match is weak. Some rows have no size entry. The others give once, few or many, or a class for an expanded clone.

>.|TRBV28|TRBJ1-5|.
CATGGHVSNQPQHF
TGTGCGACTGGGGGACACGTTAGCAATCAGCCCCAGCATTTT
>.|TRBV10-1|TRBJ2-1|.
CARPRNAYNEQFF
TGCGCCAGACCCCGGAACGCCTACAATGAGCAGTTCTTC
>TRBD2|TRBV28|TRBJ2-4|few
CASSLQRLAGGGIQYF
TGTGCCAGCAGCCTCCAACGACTAGCGGGAGGTGGCATTCAGTACTTC
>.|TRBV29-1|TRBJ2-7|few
CSVARGEHEQYF
TGCAGCGTCGCCCGAGGGGAACACGAGCAGTACTTC
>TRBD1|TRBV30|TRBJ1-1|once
CAWSRQGAAEAFF
TGTGCCTGGAGTAGGCAGGGGGCCGCTGAAGCTTTCTTT
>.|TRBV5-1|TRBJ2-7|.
CASSGTIPSYEQYF
TGCGCCAGCAGCGGGACAATTCCCTCCTACGAGCAGTACTTC
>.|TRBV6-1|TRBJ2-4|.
CASRPPGEKNIQYF
TGTGCCAGCAGGCCGCCAGGGGAGAAAAACATTCAGTACTTC
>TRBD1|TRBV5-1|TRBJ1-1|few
CASDHGTGQTEAFF
TGCGCCAGCGACCACGGGACAGGGCAAACTGAAGCTTTCTTT
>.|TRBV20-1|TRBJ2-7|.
CSARAVDEQYF
TGCAGTGCTCGAGCCGTGGACGAGCAGTACTTC
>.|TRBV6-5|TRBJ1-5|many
CASRLSAGNQPQHF
TGTGCCAGCAGGCTTTCGGCGGGCAATCAGCCCCAGCATTTT
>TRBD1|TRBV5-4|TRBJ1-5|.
CASSPHVDRGVNQPQHF
TGTGCCAGCAGCCCTCATGTGGACAGGGGAGTAAATCAGCCCCAGCATTTT
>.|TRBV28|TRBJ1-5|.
CASSRLGDQPQHF
TGTGCCAGCAGTAGATTGGGGGATCAGCCCCAGCATTTT
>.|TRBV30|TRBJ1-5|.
CAWGTAISNQPQHF
TGTGCCTGGGGGACCGCCATTAGCAATCAGCCCCAGCATTTT
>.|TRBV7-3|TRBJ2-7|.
CASSSSPGGGQYF
TGTGCCAGCAGCTCCAGTCCGGGGGGCGGGCAGTACTTC
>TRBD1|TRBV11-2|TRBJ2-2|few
CASSLDRGIGELFF
TGTGCCAGCAGCCTGGACAGGGGGATCGGGGAGCTGTTTTTT
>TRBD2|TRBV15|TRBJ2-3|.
CATSRGDWAGGQYF
TGTGCCACCAGCAGAGGGGATTGGGCGGGAGGGCAGTATTTT
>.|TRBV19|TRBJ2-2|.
CASRPGDNTGELFF
TGTGCCAGTCGCCCAGGGGACAACACCGGGGAGCTGTTTTTT
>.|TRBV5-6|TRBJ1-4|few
CASSSGRGKLFF
TGTGCCAGCAGCTCGGGCCGAGGAAAACTGTTTTTT
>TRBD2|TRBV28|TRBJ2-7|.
CASSPQLAGVYEQYF
TGTGCCAGCAGCCCCCAACTAGCGGGAGTGTACGAGCAGTACTTC
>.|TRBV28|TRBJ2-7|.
CASSDSVSSYEQYF
TGTGCCAGCAGTGACAGCGTTAGCTCCTACGAGCAGTACTTC
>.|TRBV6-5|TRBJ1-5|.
CASSYHAMGGQPQHF
TGTGCCAGCAGTTATCATGCGATGGGGGGACAGCCCCAGCATTTT
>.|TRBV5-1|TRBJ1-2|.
CASTEGRRNDYGYTF
TGCGCCAGCACGGAGGGGAGGCGAAACGACTATGGCTACACCTTC
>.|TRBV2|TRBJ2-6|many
CASNLLTSGANVLTF
TGTGCCAGCAACCTTCTTACCTCTGGGGCCAACGTCCTGACTTTC
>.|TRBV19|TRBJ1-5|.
CASSSWTVSNQPQHF
TGTGCCAGTAGTAGTTGGACAGTTAGCAATCAGCCCCAGCATTTT
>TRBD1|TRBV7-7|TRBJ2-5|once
CASSLYRGLRETQYF
TGTGCCAGCAGCTTATACAGGGGGTTGCGAGAGACCCAGTACTTC
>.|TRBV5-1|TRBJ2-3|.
CASSFLLGDTQYF
TGCGCCAGCAGCTTTCTCTTAGGGGATACGCAGTATTTT
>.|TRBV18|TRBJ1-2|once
CASSPPAAWDGYTF
TGTGCCAGCTCTCCCCCAGCCGCTTGGGATGGCTACACCTTC
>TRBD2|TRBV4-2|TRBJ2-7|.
CASSQELAGARYEQYF
TGTGCCAGCAGCCAAGAGCTAGCGGGAGCCAGATACGAGCAGTACTTC
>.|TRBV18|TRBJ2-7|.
CASSESTGSYEQYF
TGTGCCAGCTCAGAGTCTACAGGGTCCTACGAGCAGTACTTC
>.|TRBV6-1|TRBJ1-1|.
CASSEKGWTEAFF
TGTGCCAGCAGTGAAAAGGGCTGGACTGAAGCTTTCTTT
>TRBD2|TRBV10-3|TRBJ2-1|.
CAISVRLAVDEQFF
TGTGCCATCAGTGTCCGGCTAGCGGTGGATGAGCAGTTCTTC
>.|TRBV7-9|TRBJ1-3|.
CASSFGGPIRNTIYF
TGTGCCAGCAGCTTCGGGGGGCCTATTAGAAACACCATATATTTT
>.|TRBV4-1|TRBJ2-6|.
CASSQVWDSGANVLTF
TGCGCCAGCAGCCAAGTGTGGGACTCTGGGGCCAACGTCCTGACTTTC
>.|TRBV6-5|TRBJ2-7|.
CASSYSRAESYEQYF
TGTGCCAGCAGTTACTCGAGGGCGGAAAGCTACGAGCAGTACTTC
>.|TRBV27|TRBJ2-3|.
CASSPRWLVTDTQYF
TGTGCCAGCAGTCCCCGGTGGCTAGTCACAGATACGCAGTATTTT
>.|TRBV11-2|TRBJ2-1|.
CASSLLDYYNEQFF
TGTGCCAGCAGCTTATTGGACTACTACAATGAGCAGTTCTTC
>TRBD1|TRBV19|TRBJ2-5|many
CASRDRRQETQYF
TGTGCCAGCAGGGACAGGCGACAAGAGACCCAGTACTTC
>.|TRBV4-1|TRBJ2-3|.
CASSQGNGDTQYF
TGCGCCAGCAGCCAGGGAAATGGAGATACGCAGTATTTT
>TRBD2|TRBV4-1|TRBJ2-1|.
CASSQGLAGRGEQFF
TGCGCCAGCAGCCAAGGACTAGCGGGAAGGGGTGAGCAGTTCTTC
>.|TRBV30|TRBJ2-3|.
CAWSVRPSNTDTQYF
TGTGCCTGGAGTGTCCGACCCTCTAACACAGATACGCAGTATTTT
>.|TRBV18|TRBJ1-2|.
CASSPRQTEDGYTF
TGTGCCAGCTCACCGCGACAGACCGAAGATGGCTACACCTTC
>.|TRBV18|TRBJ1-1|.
CASSPTGTRNTEAFF
TGTGCCAGCTCACCAACCGGGACTCGGAACACTGAAGCTTTCTTT
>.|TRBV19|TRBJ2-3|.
CASRDRGFGTDTQYF
TGTGCCAGTAGAGATAGGGGTTTCGGGACAGATACGCAGTATTTT
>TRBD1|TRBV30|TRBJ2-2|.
CAWSVQGEGELFF
TGTGCCTGGAGTGTCCAGGGGGAAGGGGAGCTGTTTTTT
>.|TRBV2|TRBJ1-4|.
CASSEVSSEKLFF
TGTGCCAGCAGTGAAGTATCGTCTGAAAAACTGTTTTTT
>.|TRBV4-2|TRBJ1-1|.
CASSQDLVVRELSAFF
TGTGCCAGCAGCCAAGATCTAGTAGTCAGGGAACTATCGGCTTTCTTT
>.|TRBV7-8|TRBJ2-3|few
CASSLAGSEDTQYF
TGTGCCAGCAGCTTAGCGGGAAGCGAGGATACGCAGTATTTT
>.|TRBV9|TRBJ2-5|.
CASGVGPQAQETQYF
TGTGCCAGCGGTGTAGGCCCGCAGGCTCAAGAGACCCAGTACTTC
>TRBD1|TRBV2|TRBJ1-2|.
CASSAGQLSNGYTF
TGTGCCAGCAGTGCGGGACAGCTCTCAAATGGCTACACCTTC
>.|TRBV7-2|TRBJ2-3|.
CASSLGGGFITDTQYF
TGTGCCAGCAGCTTAGGAGGGGGGTTTATCACAGATACGCAGTATTTT
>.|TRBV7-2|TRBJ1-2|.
CASSTQGSYGYTF
TGTGCCAGCTCAACGCAGGGGAGCTATGGCTACACCTTC